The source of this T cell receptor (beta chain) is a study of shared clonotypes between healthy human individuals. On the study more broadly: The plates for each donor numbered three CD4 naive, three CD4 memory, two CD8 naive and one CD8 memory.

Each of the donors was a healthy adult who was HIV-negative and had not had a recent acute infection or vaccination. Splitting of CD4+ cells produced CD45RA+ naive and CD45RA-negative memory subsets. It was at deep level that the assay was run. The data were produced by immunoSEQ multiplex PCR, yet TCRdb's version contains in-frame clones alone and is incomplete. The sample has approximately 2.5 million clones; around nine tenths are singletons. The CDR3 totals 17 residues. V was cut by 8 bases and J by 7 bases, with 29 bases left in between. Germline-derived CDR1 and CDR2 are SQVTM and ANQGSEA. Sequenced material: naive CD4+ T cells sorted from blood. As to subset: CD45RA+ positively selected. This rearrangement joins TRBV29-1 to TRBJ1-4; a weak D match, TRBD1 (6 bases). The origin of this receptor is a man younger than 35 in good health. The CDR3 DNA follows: TGCAGCCCCCACCGGGACACTGGTTTTAGGGGAGGTGAAAAACTGTTTTTT. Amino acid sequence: CSPHRDTGFRGGEKLFF.